The 23 T cell receptor beta chains below were found in one sample sequenced in a study. TCRdb independently ran MiXCR on the 5' RACE reads; one entry per CDR3 protein. Of around 43,000 distinct CDR3 sequences in the sample, 15% to 20% were seen once. Material: naive CD4+ T cells sorted from a lymph node. Subset defined: naive CD4+ T cells, CD4+CD45RA+CD25-. The receptors were sampled from a female donor with breast cancer.

Regarding this clonotype: A junction boundary mismatches the germline segment, possibly from a read error. The chain couples TRBV27 to TRBJ2-1, with 15 bases that match TRBD2. This CDR3 spans 15 amino acids. Germline values: CDR1 MNHEY, CDR2 SMNVEV (reference sequence). CDR3 sequence: CASRGTSGRKNEQFF. The DNA for the CDR3 is TGTGCCAGCAGGGGGACTAGCGGGAGGAAAAATGAGCAATTCTTC.

With respect to this clonotype: As the CDR3 is not closed by the conserved phenylalanine or tryptophan, this likely results from a read error. This sequence joins TRBV9 and TRBJ1-3; D gene ambiguous. Germline V lookup: CDR1 SGDLS, CDR2 YYNGEE. The CDR3 spans 17 residues. The V gene lost 0 bases and the J gene lost 0 bases, with 13 bases spanning the gap. CDR3 nucleotides: TGTGCCAGCAGCGTAGCCGACACCCTCGACTCTGGAAACACCATATATCTT. As protein: CASSVADTLDSGNTIYL.

The V call is TRBV20-1, the J call TRBJ2-1; D may be TRBD2 (5 bases). Germline V lookup: CDR1 DFQATT, CDR2 SNEGSKA (reference sequence). The CDR3 spans 13 residues. Trimming left V 8 bases short and J 4 bases short, with 15 bases between. Here the CDR3 reads CSPTRTSYNEQFF. CDR3 DNA sequence: TGCAGTCCTACCAGGACTTCTTACAATGAGCAGTTCTTC.

The rearrangement links TRBV20-1 to TRBJ2-1, with 12 bases aligning to TRBD2. CDR3 length: 18 residues. Germline lookup yields CDR1 DFQATT and CDR2 SNEGSKA (reference sequence). Trimming removed 0 bases from V and 0 bases from J; junction bases left unmatched: 6. The CDR3: CSARDRGLAGSSYNEQFF. The CDR3 nucleotides are TGCAGTGCTAGAGATCGTGGACTAGCGGGGAGCTCCTACAATGAGCAGTTCTTC.

The chain joins TRBV7-8 to TRBJ2-3; a weak D match, TRBD2 (6 bases). CDR3 length: 15 amino acids. Germline values: CDR1 SGHVS, CDR2 FQNEAQ. V lost 5 bases to trimming and J lost 3 bases, with 15 bases between them. The CDR3 DNA reads as TGTGCCAGCAGCGCCCGGAGGGCCGGGACAGATACGCAGTATTTT. It translates to CASSARRAGTDTQYF.

As for this clonotype: This may come from a read error, since a much larger clone is one base off. The V and J genes are TRBV6-1 and TRBJ1-5; TRBD1 might be the D (6 bases). The CDR3 contains 16 residues. The germline gives CDR1 MNHNS, CDR2 SASEGT. Trimming removed 5 bases from V and 4 bases from J, with 18 bases in between. CDR3 residues: CASSLSGARGNQPQHF. The DNA for the CDR3 is TGTGCCAGCAGTCTTTCCGGGGCAAGGGGGAATCAGCCCCAGCATTTT.

This clonotype was seen a few times. The J gene is TRBJ1-5, the V gene TRBV9; 8 bases align to TRBD1. This CDR3 is 14 amino acids long. CDR1 and CDR2 from the germline V gene are SGDLS and YYNGEE. V shed 2 bases and J 5 bases; nucleotides not matched to a gene: 3. CDR3 sequence (DNA): TGTGCCAGCAGCGTGACAGGGGACTATCAGCCCCAGCATTTT. As protein: CASSVTGDYQPQHF.

This clonotype was counted a few times. This may stem from a read error, because a much larger clone lies one nucleotide away. V is TRBV20-1 and J is TRBJ1-1; D is unclear. The CDR3 is made up of 13 amino acids. Germline lookup yields CDR1 DFQATT and CDR2 SNEGSKA (reference sequence). CDR3 in DNA: TGCAGTGCTCCCGGATTACTAAACACTGAAGCTTCCTTT. This gives the protein CSAPGLLNTEASF.

Comments on this clonotype: A read error is possible here, since a much larger clone lies one base away. This sequence joins TRBV5-1 and TRBJ2-5; either TRBD1 or TRBD2 may fit D (6 bases each). Germline V CDR1 and CDR2: SGHRS, YFSETQ. This CDR3 contains 14 residues. The V end lost 5 bases, the J end lost 9 bases, and 20 bases lay between the germline ends. The CDR3 nucleotides read TGCGCCAGCAGTCCATTGGGGGGCCAGGAGGCCCAGTACTTC. Translated, it gives CASSPLGGQEAQYF.

This clonotype showed up many times. J is TRBJ1-1 and V is TRBV6-2 or TRBV6-3; D gene uncertain. There are 13 residues in the CDR3. Germline-derived CDR1 and CDR2 are MNHEY and SVGEGT. V lost 8 bases and J lost 2, with 12 bases in between. CDR3 in DNA: TGTGCCAGCGTGAGGGCAGGCAACACTGAAGCTTTCTTT. This gives the protein CASVRAGNTEAFF.

This sequence joins TRBV3-1 and TRBJ1-1; no clear D. V lost 2 bases, J lost 2 bases, and 18 bases lay in between. Germline V gene data show CDR1 as LGHDT and CDR2 as YNNKEL (reference sequence). This CDR3 is 17 amino acids long. The CDR3 bases are TGTGCCAGCAGCCAATCGAAAGGAGGTGGGTCTAACACTGAAGCTTTCTTT. Protein product: CASSQSKGGGSNTEAFF.

Only a few counts were recorded for this clonotype. This chain links TRBV20-1 with TRBJ1-1, with D possibly being TRBD1 (5 bases). V dropped 6 bases and J dropped 0 bases, with 11 bases sitting between them. Germline-derived CDR1 and CDR2 are DFQATT and SNEGSKA (reference sequence). The CDR3 length is 13 residues. CDR3 DNA sequence: TGCAGTGCCGATGAGGGGTTGAACACTGAAGCTTTCTTT. Its translation is CSADEGLNTEAFF.

This chain uses TRBV20-1 with TRBJ2-7, with a possible D match to TRBD2 (5 bases). The V and J ends lost 6 bases and 2 bases respectively, with 11 bases between them. The CDR3 runs 12 residues. Germline V gene data show CDR1 as DFQATT and CDR2 as SNEGSKA (reference sequence). The CDR3 here is CSARRTAYEQYF. In DNA form, the CDR3 reads TGCAGTGCCCGACGGACTGCCTACGAGCAGTACTTC.

This clonotype was counted a few times. The CDR3 nucleotides are TGTGCCAGCATGAGTGGGGGCGGGATGCAGCCCCAGCATTTT. Its translation is CASMSGGGMQPQHF. The J gene is TRBJ1-5, the V gene TRBV28; TRBD1 is a possible D gene (6 bases). CDR1 MDHEN and CDR2 SYDVKM come from the germline V gene. V dropped 7 bases and J dropped 7 bases, with 17 bases sitting between them. The CDR3 has 14 residues.

The chain is built from TRBV28 and TRBJ2-5, with 14 nucleotides matching TRBD2. In germline, CDR1 is MDHEN, CDR2 SYDVKM. V was pared by 6 bases and J by 9 bases, with 15 bases of the junction left unmatched. This CDR3 region has 17 residues. CDR3 in amino acids: CASRRTEGLAGAPSQYF. CDR3 nucleotides: TGTGCCAGCAGACGGACGGAGGGACTAGCGGGAGCCCCATCCCAGTACTTC.

A note on this clonotype: Given a much more abundant clone one base away, this may be a read error. The conserved final phenylalanine or tryptophan is absent from the CDR3, which likely points to a read error. This sequence joins TRBV5-1 and TRBJ1-6; unclear D gene. Trimming removed 1 base at V and 9 bases at J, with 8 bases between. CDR3 length: 13 amino acids. Germline assignment: CDR1 SGHRS and CDR2 YFSETQ. The chain's CDR3 is CASSLSAASPLHL. CDR3 nucleotide sequence: TGCGCCAGCAGCTTGTCCGCGGCTTCACCCCTCCACCTT.

The J gene is TRBJ1-4, the V gene TRBV6-6, with 9 bases aligning to TRBD1. V gave up 6 bases and J gave up 2 bases; unmatched junction bases: 7. Looked up from germline, CDR1 is MNHNY and CDR2 is SVGAGI (reference sequence). This CDR3 region has 16 residues. Written as DNA, the CDR3 is TGTGCCAGCAGGCCGGGACAGGGTGCCACTAATGAAAAACTGTTTTTT. Protein product: CASRPGQGATNEKLFF.

The chain employs TRBV30 and TRBJ2-5; D is uncertain. The germline gives CDR1 GTSNPN, CDR2 SVGIG (reference sequence). The CDR3 consists of 14 residues. Between the trimmed V and J ends, which lost 2 bases and 4 bases, there was a span of 14 bases. In DNA, the CDR3 is TGTGCCTGGAGTCTCTCGGCCTCGGGAGAGACCCAGTACTTC. Translation: CAWSLSASGETQYF.

The genes are TRBV20-1 and TRBJ2-7; D uncertain. This CDR3 has 12 residues. V was cut by 3 bases and J by 3 bases, with 9 bases left in between. Germline V gives CDR1 DFQATT, CDR2 SNEGSKA (reference sequence). The CDR3: CSASGSGYEQYF. The CDR3 DNA reads TGCAGTGCTAGTGGCTCCGGCTACGAGCAGTACTTC.

This clonotype was seen at least ten times. This chain links TRBV5-4 with TRBJ1-4, with a tentative D call TRBD1 (6 bases). CDR3 length: 14 residues. V was clipped by 1 base and J by 5 bases, with 9 bases between them. Germline V gene sequence: CDR1 SGHNT, CDR2 YYREEE (reference sequence). The CDR3 is CASSLPGENEKLFF. The CDR3 DNA follows: TGTGCCAGCAGCTTGCCAGGGGAGAATGAAAAACTGTTTTTT.

This clonotype appeared a few times. The chain is built from TRBV28 and TRBJ2-1; D might be TRBD1 or TRBD2, each matching 6 bases. Germline V CDR1 and CDR2: MDHEN, SYDVKM. The V and J ends lost 2 bases and 7 bases respectively, with 12 bases between them. The CDR3 extends over 14 amino acids. The CDR3 sequence is CASSLLGGGNEQFF. The CDR3 region has the DNA TGTGCCAGCAGTTTACTAGGGGGAGGAAATGAGCAGTTCTTC.

This clonotype was found a few times. This chain links TRBV20-1 with TRBJ2-5; 7 bases are a match to TRBD1. The germline V gene encodes CDR1 DFQATT and CDR2 SNEGSKA (reference sequence). The CDR3 is made up of 15 amino acids. The J segment lost 4 bases and the V segment lost 3 bases, leaving 11 bases of the junction unmatched. The CDR3 DNA sequence: TGCAGTGCTAGTAGCAACTTACCAGGGGGAGAGACCCAGTACTTC. It yields the protein CSASSNLPGGETQYF.

CDR3 residues: CASRSRGGDIQYF. For the CDR3, the DNA is TGTGCCAGCAGATCTAGGGGAGGGGACATTCAGTACTTC. The chain joins TRBV7-9 to TRBJ2-4; 7 nucleotides align to TRBD2. Trimming took 6 bases from V and 8 from J; bases not matched to a gene: 7. The CDR3 spans 13 residues. Germline CDR1 SEHNR, CDR2 FQNEAQ (reference sequence).